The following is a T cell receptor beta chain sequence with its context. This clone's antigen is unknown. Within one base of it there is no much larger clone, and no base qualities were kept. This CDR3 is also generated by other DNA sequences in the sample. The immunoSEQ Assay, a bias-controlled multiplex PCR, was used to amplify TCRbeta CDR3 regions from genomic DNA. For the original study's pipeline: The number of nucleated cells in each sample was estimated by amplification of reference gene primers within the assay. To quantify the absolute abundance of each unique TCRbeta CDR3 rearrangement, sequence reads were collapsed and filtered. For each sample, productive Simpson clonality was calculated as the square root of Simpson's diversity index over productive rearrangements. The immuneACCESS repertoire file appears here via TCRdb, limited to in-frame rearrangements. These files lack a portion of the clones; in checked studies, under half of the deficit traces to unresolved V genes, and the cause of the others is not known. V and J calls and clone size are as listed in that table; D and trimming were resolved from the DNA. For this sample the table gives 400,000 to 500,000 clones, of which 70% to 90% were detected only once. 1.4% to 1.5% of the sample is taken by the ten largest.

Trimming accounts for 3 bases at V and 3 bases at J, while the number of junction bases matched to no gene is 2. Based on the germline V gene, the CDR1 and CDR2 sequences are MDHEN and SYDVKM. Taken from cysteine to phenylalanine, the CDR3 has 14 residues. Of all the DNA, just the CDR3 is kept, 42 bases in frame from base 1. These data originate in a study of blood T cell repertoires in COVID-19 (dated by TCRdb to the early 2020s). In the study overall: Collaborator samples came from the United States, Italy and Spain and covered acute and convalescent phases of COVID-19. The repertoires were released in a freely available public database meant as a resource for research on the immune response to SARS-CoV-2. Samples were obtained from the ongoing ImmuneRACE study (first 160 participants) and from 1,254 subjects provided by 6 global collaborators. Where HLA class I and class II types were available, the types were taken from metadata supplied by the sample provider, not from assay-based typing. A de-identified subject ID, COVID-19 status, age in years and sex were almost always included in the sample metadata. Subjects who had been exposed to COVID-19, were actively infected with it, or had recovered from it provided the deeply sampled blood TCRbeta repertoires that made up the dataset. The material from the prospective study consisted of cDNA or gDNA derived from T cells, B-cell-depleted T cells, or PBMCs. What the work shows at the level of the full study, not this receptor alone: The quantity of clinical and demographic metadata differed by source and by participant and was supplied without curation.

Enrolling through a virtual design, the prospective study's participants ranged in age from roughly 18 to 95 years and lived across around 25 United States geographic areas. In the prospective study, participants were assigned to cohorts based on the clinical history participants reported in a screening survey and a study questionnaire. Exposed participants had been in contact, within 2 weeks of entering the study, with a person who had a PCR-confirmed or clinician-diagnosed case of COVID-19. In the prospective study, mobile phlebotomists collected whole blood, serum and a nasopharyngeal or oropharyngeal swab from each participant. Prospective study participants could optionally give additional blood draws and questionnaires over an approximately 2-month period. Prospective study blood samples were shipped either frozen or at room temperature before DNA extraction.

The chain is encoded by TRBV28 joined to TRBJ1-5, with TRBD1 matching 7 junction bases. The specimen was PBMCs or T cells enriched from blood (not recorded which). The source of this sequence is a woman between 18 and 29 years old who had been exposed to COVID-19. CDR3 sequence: CASSLGQSNQPQHF. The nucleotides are TGTGCCAGCAGTTTGGGACAGTCCAATCAGCCCCAGCATTTT.